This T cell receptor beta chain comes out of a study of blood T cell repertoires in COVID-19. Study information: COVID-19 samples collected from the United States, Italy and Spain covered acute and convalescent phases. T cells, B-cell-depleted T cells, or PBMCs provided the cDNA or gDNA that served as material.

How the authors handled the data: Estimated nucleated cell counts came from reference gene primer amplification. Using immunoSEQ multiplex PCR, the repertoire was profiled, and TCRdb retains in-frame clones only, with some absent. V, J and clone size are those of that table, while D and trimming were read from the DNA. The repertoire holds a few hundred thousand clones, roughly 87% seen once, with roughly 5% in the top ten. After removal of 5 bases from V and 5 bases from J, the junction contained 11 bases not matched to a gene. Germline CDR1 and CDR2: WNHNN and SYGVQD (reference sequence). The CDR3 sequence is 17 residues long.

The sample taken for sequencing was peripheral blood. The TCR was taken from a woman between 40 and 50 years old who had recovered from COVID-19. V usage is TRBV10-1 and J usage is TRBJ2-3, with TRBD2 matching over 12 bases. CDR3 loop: CASSPTLAGGFGDTQYF. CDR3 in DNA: TGCGCCAGCAGTCCCACACTAGCGGGAGGATTTGGAGATACGCAGTATTTT.